A single sample is the source of the 20 T cell receptor beta chains below, sequenced in a study of blood T cells in healthy people across ages (dated by TCRdb to 2015 to 2017). The library came from 5' RACE. The data were produced on an Illumina HiSeq 2500. A second PCR of roughly 6 to 12 cycles was performed with a sample-barcoded 5' primer and a J-beta primer mix. The public reads were reprocessed in TCRdb via fastp at Q25 and MiXCR, keeping in-frame beta chains. Every distinct CDR3 protein forms one entry, paired with its most common genes and DNA. This sample has about 1.4 million distinct CDR3 sequences in its table, and almost 60% of those were observed once. The leading ten clones occupy 6.5% to 8% of the sample. Sequencing was done on a sample of blood. These receptors originate from a young man in good health.

The chain combines TRBV12-3 or TRBV12-4 with TRBJ2-2; the D gene is possibly TRBD1 (6 bases). V gave up 6 bases and J gave up 1 base, with 15 bases separating them. The CDR3 contains 16 residues. For the CDR3, the DNA is TGTGCCAGCAGCCCTTCCCCCAGGGGGAACACCGGGGAGCTGTTTTTT. Translation gives CASSPSPRGNTGELFF.

V is TRBV10-3 and J is TRBJ1-2; D not certain. The germline V and J ends were trimmed by 11 bases and 4 bases, with 14 bases remaining between them. CDR3 length: 12 residues. CDR1 and CDR2 from the germline V gene are ENHRY and SYGVKD. CDR3 DNA sequence: TGTGCCGTACTGAAGGGAAGCTATGGCTACACCTTC. Translated, it gives CAVLKGSYGYTF.

The chain carries TRBV9 and TRBJ1-2, with unresolved D. Trimming removed 6 bases from V and 4 bases from J, with 13 bases in between. Germline-derived CDR1 and CDR2 are SGDLS and YYNGEE. The CDR3 spans 13 residues. For the CDR3, the DNA is TGTGCCAGCAACCAAGAGGGAATCTATGGCTACACCTTC. Residues: CASNQEGIYGYTF.

This chain links TRBV10-2 with TRBJ1-6, with D unclear. The CDR3 contains 16 residues. Germline lookup yields CDR1 WSHSY and CDR2 SAAADI. V lost 1 base and J lost 5, with 12 bases in between. The DNA for the CDR3 is TGCGCCAGCAGTGAGTATTCAGGCGCAAATAATTCACCCCTCCACTTT. This gives the protein CASSEYSGANNSPLHF.

This rearrangement joins TRBV28 to TRBJ2-1, with TRBD2 matching over 7 bases. Germline assignment: CDR1 MDHEN and CDR2 SYDVKM. This CDR3 has 15 amino acids. Trimming cost V 5 bases and J 0 bases; bases outside gene matches: 4. The CDR3 spells CASSRRGGSYNEQFF. DNA of the CDR3: TGTGCCAGCAGTAGGCGCGGGGGCTCCTACAATGAGCAGTTCTTC.

This chain links TRBV20-1 with TRBJ2-3; 9 bases align to TRBD2. Per germline, CDR1 DFQATT and CDR2 SNEGSKA (reference sequence). CDR3 size: 16 residues. V shed 0 bases and J 4 bases; nucleotides not matched to a gene: 8. The CDR3 region has the DNA TGCAGTGCTAGAGATCAGATAGCGGGAGTTCCAGATACGCAGTATTTT. Amino acid sequence: CSARDQIAGVPDTQYF.

This clonotype was seen a handful of times. CDR3 DNA: TGTGCCAGCAGTTACTCAGGCGGGGGAAACAATGAGCAGTTCTTC. Protein product: CASSYSGGGNNEQFF. V usage is TRBV6-5 and J usage is TRBJ2-1; TRBD2 aligns across 7 bases. Looked up from germline, CDR1 is MNHEY and CDR2 is SVGAGI. This CDR3 comprises 15 residues. With 0 bases clipped from V and 5 bases from J, the junction kept 4 bases outside the gene matches.

The V call is TRBV7-2, the J call TRBJ2-3; D ambiguous. Between the trimmed V and J ends, which lost 3 bases and 1 base, there was a span of 8 bases. The germline CDR1 and CDR2 sequences are SGHTA and FQGNSA. This CDR3 region has 14 residues. The CDR3 spells CASSFWTGTDTQYF. The CDR3 DNA reads TGTGCCAGCAGCTTCTGGACCGGCACAGATACGCAGTATTTT.

J is TRBJ1-2 and V is TRBV4-3; TRBD1 matches 9 bases. From germline, CDR1 is LGHNA and CDR2 YSLEER. V trimming: 4 bases; J trimming: 3 bases; junction bases outside the gene matches: 15. The CDR3 runs to 18 residues. The CDR3 DNA follows: TGCGCCAGCAGCCGCTACCTATCGACAGGGGGAGATTACTATGGCTACACCTTC. Protein sequence: CASSRYLSTGGDYYGYTF.

As to this clonotype: Its ends do not fully match the called genes, so a read error is possible. This chain joins TRBV4-2 and TRBJ2-2; D possibly matches TRBD1 or TRBD2 (5 bases each). The CDR3 is 17 residues long. Germline V CDR1 and CDR2: LGHNA, YNFKEQ. This chain's CDR3 is CASSQGQGSLNTGKLFF. The CDR3 bases are TGTGCCAGCAGCCAGGGGCAGGGCTCACTAAACACCGGGAAGCTGTTTTTT.

This sequence joins TRBV13 and TRBJ2-7; D not resolved. V lost 3 bases and J lost 8, with 11 bases in between. The length of the CDR3 is 12 residues. Germline V gene data show CDR1 as PRHDT and CDR2 as FYEKMQ (reference sequence). The CDR3 here is CASSFRSGQQYF. The CDR3 nucleotides are TGTGCCAGCAGCTTTCGGTCCGGACAGCAGTACTTC.

V and J are TRBV20-1 and TRBJ2-1, with a possible D match to TRBD1 (5 bases). The ends were cut back, 0 bases at V and 7 bases at J, with 10 bases in the middle. This CDR3 spans 13 amino acids. Germline CDR1 and CDR2: DFQATT and SNEGSKA (reference sequence). The CDR3 DNA reads as TGCAGTGCTAGAGACGACAGCCAAAATGAGCAGTTCTTC. Translated, it gives CSARDDSQNEQFF.

The chain couples TRBV20-1 to TRBJ1-2; 10 nucleotides line up with TRBD1. CDR3 size: 14 residues. Germline CDR1 reads DFQATT; CDR2 reads SNEGSKA (reference sequence). Germline trimming cut 2 bases from V and 6 bases from J; bases unmatched to any gene: 6. In DNA form, the CDR3 reads TGCAGTGCTAGACGGGACAGGGGATCACATGGCTACACCTTC. Translation: CSARRDRGSHGYTF.

The chain links TRBV11-2 to TRBJ2-2; either TRBD1 or TRBD2 may supply D (5 bases each). The V gene's germline CDR1 is SGHAT and CDR2 FQNNGV. The V gene lost 3 bases and the J gene lost 2 bases, with 16 bases spanning the gap. The CDR3 is made up of 17 amino acids. The CDR3 loop reads CASSFRDLDPNTGELFF. The CDR3 region has the DNA TGTGCCAGCAGCTTCCGGGACCTCGACCCTAACACCGGGGAGCTGTTTTTT.

This clonotype has only a few counts. This chain links TRBV7-2 with TRBJ1-6; D may be TRBD1 (6 bases). The CDR3 is 16 residues long. Trimming took 5 bases from V and 7 from J, leaving 18 bases between them. Germline V CDR1 and CDR2: SGHTA, FQGNSA. The CDR3 is CASSLNRDTRNSPLHF. CDR3 coding DNA: TGTGCCAGCAGCCTAAACCGGGACACTCGAAATTCACCCCTCCACTTT.

This clonotype has just a few counts. The chain has TRBV7-9 and TRBJ1-1, with 9 bases lining up with TRBD1. CDR1 SEHNR and CDR2 FQNEAQ come from the germline V gene (reference sequence). This CDR3 region has 14 residues. J lost 6 bases, V lost 5 bases, and 7 bases had no gene match. The CDR3 coding sequence is TGTGCCAGCAGCCGAGGGACAGGGAAGGCTGAAGCTTTCTTT. Its protein is CASSRGTGKAEAFF.

The rearrangement links TRBV5-1 to TRBJ2-5; 8 bases map to TRBD2. The CDR3 is 15 residues long. In germline, CDR1 is SGHRS, CDR2 YFSETQ. The J segment lost 5 bases and the V segment lost 4 bases, leaving 10 bases of the junction unmatched. The CDR3 sequence: CASSKEAGVGETQYF. The CDR3 DNA reads as TGCGCCAGCAGCAAGGAAGCGGGAGTCGGGGAGACCCAGTACTTC.

The chain combines TRBV7-2 with TRBJ2-7, with TRBD1 matching over 7 bases. CDR1 and CDR2 from the germline V gene are SGHTA and FQGNSA. This CDR3 has 16 residues. Germline trimming cut 5 bases from V and 2 bases from J; bases unmatched to any gene: 12. The CDR3 sequence is CASSQETGIETYEQYF. The DNA for the CDR3 is TGTGCCAGCAGCCAGGAGACAGGGATAGAGACCTACGAGCAGTACTTC.

V and J are TRBV6-2 or TRBV6-3 and TRBJ2-3; 11 bases map to TRBD2. Germline V gene data show CDR1 as MNHEY and CDR2 as SVGEGT. The CDR3 runs 19 residues. Trimming removed 1 base from V and 4 bases from J; junction bases left unmatched: 13. Here the CDR3 reads CASSYFFDLLAGDADTQYF. The CDR3 DNA reads as TGTGCCAGCAGTTACTTCTTCGACCTACTAGCGGGAGATGCAGATACGCAGTATTTT.

This chain links TRBV5-1 with TRBJ1-1; D is unresolved. V was pared by 0 bases and J by 6 bases, with 9 bases between. The CDR3 spans 13 residues. Germline assignment: CDR1 SGHRS and CDR2 YFSETQ. The CDR3 DNA reads TGCGCCAGCAGCTTGGCCGGGATGTCTGAAGCTTTCTTT. It encodes CASSLAGMSEAFF.